This T cell receptor beta chain is from a study of beta chain features in type 1 diabetes. Study-level findings and limits: HLA influence on TCRB rearrangement stayed unresolved here. cDNA-based reads could over-represent cells with high TCR expression.

Expressed TCRB transcripts were sequenced because the isolated RNA had all been reverse transcribed beforehand. Profiled with immunoSEQ multiplex PCR; TCRdb holds only in-frame clones, not every one. The repertoire includes 350,000 or so clones, around 20% of them detected once, and 0.044% sits in the top ten. V lost 2 bases and J 5 bases, leaving 12 bases between the germline ends. Looked up from germline, CDR1 is MNHEY and CDR2 is SVGAGI. The CDR3 extends over 14 amino acids. For this clone: Its antigen is not known.

Central memory, naive, regulatory and stem cell-like memory CD4+ cells were sorted by CD45RO/CCR7/CD25/CD127/CD95/CD27. The V and J genes are TRBV6-5 and TRBJ2-5, with TRBD1 as a possible D gene (5 bases). The sequence was collected from a woman aged 18-35 years in good health. The specimen was naive CD4+ T cells from blood. The DNA of the CDR3 is TGTGCCAGCAGTTACCGTGGGGCCGGGGAGACCCAGTACTTC. It yields the protein CASSYRGAGETQYF.